This note documents a single T cell receptor beta chain sequence. Its antigen is not identified. Other DNA sequences in the same sample also yield this CDR3. These data originate in a study of shared clonotypes between healthy human individuals. Whole-study findings and limits: Compared with memory subsets, naive subsets generally had larger estimated richness.

Clones were sequenced by immunoSEQ multiplex PCR, and TCRdb holds only the in-frame ones, with some missing. The sample includes about 2.4 million clones, over 85% of them seen just once. This TCR came from a man younger than 30 in good health. Some clones in this sample may be carry-over from other donors' samples. Specimen: naive CD4+ T cells from PBMCs. Specified subset: CD45RA+ positively selected.

CDR3 in DNA: TGCAGCGTTGGTGGGGATGGCTACACCTTC. It codes for CSVGGDGYTF. The chain combines TRBV29-1 with TRBJ1-2, with D unresolved. This CDR3 has 10 amino acids. Germline values: CDR1 SQVTM, CDR2 ANQGSEA. V was pared by 4 bases and J by 6 bases, with 6 bases between.